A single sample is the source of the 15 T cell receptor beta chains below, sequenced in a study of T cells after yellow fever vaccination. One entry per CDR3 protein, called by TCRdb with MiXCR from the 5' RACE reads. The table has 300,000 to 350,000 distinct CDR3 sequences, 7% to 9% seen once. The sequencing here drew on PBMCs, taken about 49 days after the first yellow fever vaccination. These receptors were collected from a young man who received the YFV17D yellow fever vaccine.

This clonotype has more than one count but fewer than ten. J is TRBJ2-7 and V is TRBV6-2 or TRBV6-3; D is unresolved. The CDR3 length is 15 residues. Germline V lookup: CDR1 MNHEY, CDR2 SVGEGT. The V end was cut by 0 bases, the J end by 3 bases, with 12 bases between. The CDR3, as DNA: TGTGCCAGCAGTTACTCGAGGCCAACGGGCTACGAGCAGTACTTC. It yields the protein CASSYSRPTGYEQYF.

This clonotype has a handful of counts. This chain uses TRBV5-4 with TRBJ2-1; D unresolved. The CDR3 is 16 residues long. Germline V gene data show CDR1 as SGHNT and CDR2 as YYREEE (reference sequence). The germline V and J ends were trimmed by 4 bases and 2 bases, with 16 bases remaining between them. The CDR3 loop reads CASSPRVLGTYNEQFF. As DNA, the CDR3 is TGTGCCAGCAGCCCAAGGGTTCTGGGTACCTACAATGAGCAGTTCTTC.

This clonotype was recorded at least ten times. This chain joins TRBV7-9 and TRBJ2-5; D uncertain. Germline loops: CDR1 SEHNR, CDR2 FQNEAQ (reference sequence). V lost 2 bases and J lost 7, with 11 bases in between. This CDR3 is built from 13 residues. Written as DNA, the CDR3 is TGTGCCAGCAGCTTATCCTCGCTTGGGACCCAGTACTTC. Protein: CASSLSSLGTQYF.

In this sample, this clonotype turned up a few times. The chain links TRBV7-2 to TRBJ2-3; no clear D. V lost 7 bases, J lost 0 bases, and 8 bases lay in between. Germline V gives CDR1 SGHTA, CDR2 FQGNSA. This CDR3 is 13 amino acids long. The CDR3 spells CASIPPSTDTQYF. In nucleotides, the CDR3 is TGTGCCAGCATCCCGCCTAGCACAGATACGCAGTATTTT.

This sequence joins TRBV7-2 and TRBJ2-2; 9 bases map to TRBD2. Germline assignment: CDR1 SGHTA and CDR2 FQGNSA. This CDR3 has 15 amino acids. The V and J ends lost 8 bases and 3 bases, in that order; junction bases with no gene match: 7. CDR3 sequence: CASGDLAGYTGELFF. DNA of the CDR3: TGTGCCAGCGGCGACCTAGCGGGGTACACCGGGGAGCTGTTTTTT.

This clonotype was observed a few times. CDR3 residues: CSVVEASSRETQYF. The CDR3 DNA reads as TGCAGCGTTGTTGAGGCTAGCAGTAGAGAGACCCAGTACTTC. The V call is TRBV29-1, the J call TRBJ2-5, with D perhaps matching TRBD2 (5 bases). Germline V gene sequence: CDR1 SQVTM, CDR2 ANQGSEA. V lost 4 bases and J lost 4, with 16 bases in between. This CDR3 has 14 residues.

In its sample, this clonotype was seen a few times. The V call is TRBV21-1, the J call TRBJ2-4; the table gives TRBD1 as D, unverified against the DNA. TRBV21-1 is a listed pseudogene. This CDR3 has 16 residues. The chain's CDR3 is CASSKAPGQGDNIQYF. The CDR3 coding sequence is TGTGCCAGCAGCAAAGCCCCGGGACAGGGAGACAACATTCAGTACTTC.

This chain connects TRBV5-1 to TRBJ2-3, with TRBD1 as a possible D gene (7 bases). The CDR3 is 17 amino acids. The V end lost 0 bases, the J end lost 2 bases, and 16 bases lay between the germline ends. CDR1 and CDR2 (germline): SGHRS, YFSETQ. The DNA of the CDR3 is TGCGCCAGCAGCTTGGGCCCAGGGGGGACCTCCACAGATACGCAGTATTTT. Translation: CASSLGPGGTSTDTQYF.

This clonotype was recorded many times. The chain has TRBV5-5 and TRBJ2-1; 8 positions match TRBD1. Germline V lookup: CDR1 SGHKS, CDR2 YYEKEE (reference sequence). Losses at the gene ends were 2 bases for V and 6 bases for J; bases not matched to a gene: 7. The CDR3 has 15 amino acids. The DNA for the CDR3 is TGTGCCAGCAGCTTTGTTCCTACAGGGGGCAATGAGCAGTTCTTC. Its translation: CASSFVPTGGNEQFF.

This CDR3 is CSVEDPFNEKLFF. CDR3 in DNA: TGCAGCGTCGAGGACCCGTTCAATGAAAAACTGTTTTTT. The V call is TRBV29-1, the J call TRBJ1-4; unclear D gene. The germline gives CDR1 SQVTM, CDR2 ANQGSEA. The V end was cut by 6 bases, the J end by 5 bases, with 13 bases between. This CDR3 spans 13 amino acids. The full variable domain, with the rest looked up from reference TRBV29-1 and TRBJ1-4, is SAVISQKPSRDICQRGTSLTIQCQVDSQVTMMFWYRQQPGQSLTLIATANQGSEATYESGFVIDKFPISRPNLTFSTLTVSNMSPEDSSIYLCSVEDPFNEKLFFGSGTQLSVL.

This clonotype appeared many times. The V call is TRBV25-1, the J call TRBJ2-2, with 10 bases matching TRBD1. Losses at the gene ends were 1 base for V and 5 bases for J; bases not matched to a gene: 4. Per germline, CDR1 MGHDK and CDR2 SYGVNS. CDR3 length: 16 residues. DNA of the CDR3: TGTGCCAGCAGTGAATTAGGGACAGGGGCGACCGGGGAGCTGTTTTTT. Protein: CASSELGTGATGELFF.

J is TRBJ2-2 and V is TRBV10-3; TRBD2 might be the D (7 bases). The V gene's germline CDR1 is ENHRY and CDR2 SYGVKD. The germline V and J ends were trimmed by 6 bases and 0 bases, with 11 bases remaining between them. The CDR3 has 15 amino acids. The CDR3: CAISGGPSNTGELFF. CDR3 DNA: TGTGCCATCAGCGGGGGGCCCTCGAACACCGGGGAGCTGTTTTTT.

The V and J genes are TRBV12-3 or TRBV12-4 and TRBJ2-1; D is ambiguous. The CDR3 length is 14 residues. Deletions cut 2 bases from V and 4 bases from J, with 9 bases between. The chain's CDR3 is CASSLWQGYNEQFF. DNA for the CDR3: TGTGCCAGCAGTTTATGGCAAGGATACAATGAGCAGTTCTTC.

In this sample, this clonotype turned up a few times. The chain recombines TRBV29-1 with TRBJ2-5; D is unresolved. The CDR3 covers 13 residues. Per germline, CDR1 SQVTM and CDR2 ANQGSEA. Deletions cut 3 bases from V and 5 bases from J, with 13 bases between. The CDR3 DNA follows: TGCAGCGTTGACGCGGCCGATATTGAGACCCAGTACTTC. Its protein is CSVDAADIETQYF.

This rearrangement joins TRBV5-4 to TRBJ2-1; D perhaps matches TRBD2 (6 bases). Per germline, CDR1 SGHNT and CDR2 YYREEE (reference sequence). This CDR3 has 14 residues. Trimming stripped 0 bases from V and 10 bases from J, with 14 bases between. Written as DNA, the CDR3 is TGTGCCAGCAGCTTGGGGGACGGGGGTCCCGAGCAGTTCTTC. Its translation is CASSLGDGGPEQFF.